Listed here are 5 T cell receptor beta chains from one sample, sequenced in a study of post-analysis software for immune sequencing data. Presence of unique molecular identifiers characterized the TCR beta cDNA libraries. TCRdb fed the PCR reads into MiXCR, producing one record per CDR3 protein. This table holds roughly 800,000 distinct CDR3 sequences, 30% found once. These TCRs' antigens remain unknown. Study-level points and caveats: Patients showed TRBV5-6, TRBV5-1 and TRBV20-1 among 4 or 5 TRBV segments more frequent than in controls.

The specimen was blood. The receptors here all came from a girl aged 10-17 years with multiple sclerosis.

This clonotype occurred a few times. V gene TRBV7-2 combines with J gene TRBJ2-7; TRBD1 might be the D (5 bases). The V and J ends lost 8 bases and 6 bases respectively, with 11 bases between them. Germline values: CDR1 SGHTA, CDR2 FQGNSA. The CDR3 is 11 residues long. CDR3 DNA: TGTGCCAGCGGCCAGGGCCGCGAGCAGTACTTC. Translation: CASGQGREQYF. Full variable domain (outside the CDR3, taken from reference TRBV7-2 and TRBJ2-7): GAGVSQSPSNKVTEKGKDVELRCDPISGHTALYWYRQSLGQGLEFLIYFQGNSAPDKSGLPSDRFSAERTGGSVSTLTIQRTQQEDSAVYLCASGQGREQYFGPGTRLTVT.

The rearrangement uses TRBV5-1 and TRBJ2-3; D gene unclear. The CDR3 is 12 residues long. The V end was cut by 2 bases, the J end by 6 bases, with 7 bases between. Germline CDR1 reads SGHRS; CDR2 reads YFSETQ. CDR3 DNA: TGCGCCAGCAGCTTTAACGGCGATACGCAGTATTTT. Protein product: CASSFNGDTQYF.

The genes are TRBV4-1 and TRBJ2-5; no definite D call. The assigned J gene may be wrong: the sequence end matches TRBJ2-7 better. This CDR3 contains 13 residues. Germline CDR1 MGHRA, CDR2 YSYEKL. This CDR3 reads CASSQVFAYEQYF. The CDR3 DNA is TGCGCCAGCAGCCAGGTATTTGCGTACGAGCAGTACTTC.

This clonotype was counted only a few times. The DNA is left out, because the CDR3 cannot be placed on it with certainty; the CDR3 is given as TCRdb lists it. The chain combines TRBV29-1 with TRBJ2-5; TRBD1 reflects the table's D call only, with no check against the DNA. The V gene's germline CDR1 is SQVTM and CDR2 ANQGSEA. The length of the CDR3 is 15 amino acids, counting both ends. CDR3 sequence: CSVWRGKVRGETQYF.

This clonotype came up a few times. The CDR3 DNA reads TGCAGTGCGCCATCAGGGGCCCACCCCTATAATTCACCCCTCCACTTT. It encodes CSAPSGAHPYNSPLHF. V gene TRBV20-1 combines with J gene TRBJ1-6; D may be TRBD1 (6 bases). V lost 6 bases and J 2 bases, leaving 17 bases between the germline ends. From germline, CDR1 is DFQATT and CDR2 SNEGSKA (reference sequence). CDR3 length: 16 amino acids.